This T cell receptor beta chain was profiled in a study of blood T cell repertoires in COVID-19. TCRdb's table, derived via immunoSEQ multiplex PCR, lists solely in-frame clones and lacks some. Among 200,000 to 250,000 clones listed, roughly 91% were seen once. Germline CDR1 reads KGHDR; CDR2 reads SFDVKD. CDR3 length: 16 residues. With V trimmed by 4 bases and J by 6 bases, 8 bases remained unmatched. Sequenced sample: peripheral blood. The sequence derives from a man between 25 and 39 years old with COVID-19, enrolled during active disease. This chain links TRBV24-1 with TRBJ2-2, with TRBD1 identical over 9 bases. The CDR3 sequence is CATSDAGTGLAGELFF. The CDR3 DNA sequence: TGTGCCACCAGTGACGCCGGGACAGGGTTGGCCGGGGAGCTGTTTTTT.